A selection of T cell receptor beta chains follows, all from one sample in a study of blood T cell repertoires in COVID-19. Libraries were prepared by immunoSEQ multiplex PCR; TCRdb keeps only in-frame clonotypes and omits some of them. This table has some 97,000 clones, more than 85% appearing once. The sequenced material came from peripheral blood. Every receptor here comes from a man aged 50-59 years with active COVID-19. Each CDR3 is given with its conserved first and last residue. The order of the fields is V gene, J gene, CDR3 protein.

TRBV11-3	TRBJ2-5	CASSFRTTQETQYF
TRBV5-1	TRBJ2-5	CASSSSRGGGETQYF
TRBV6-5	TRBJ2-7	CASSYSRGGSSYEQYF
TRBV11-3	TRBJ1-1	CASSLGRGHGNTEAFF
TRBV4-1	TRBJ2-1	CASSHIAGYSYNEQFF
TRBV2	TRBJ2-5	CASSDGGTSGGTRRETQYF
TRBV5-6	TRBJ2-7	CASSLDRGTYEQYF
TRBV5-5	TRBJ1-1	CASSSYPRDTEAFF
TRBV18	TRBJ2-2	CASSPLGLAGANTGELFF
TRBV6-5	TRBJ2-1	CASSGQGYYEQFF
TRBV9	TRBJ2-3	CASSEGGDVVTQYF
TRBV6-6	TRBJ2-1	CASSYSGREQFF
TRBV19	TRBJ1-5	CASSNRPQPQHF
TRBV9	TRBJ2-2	CASSVDIQGANTGELFF
TRBV5-5	TRBJ2-5	CASSSSGGMETQYF
TRBV6-5	TRBJ2-3	CASSADRGTDTQYF
TRBV6-5	TRBJ1-1	CASNFYGGATEAFF
TRBV9	TRBJ2-2	CASSVGLAGNAGELFF
TRBV7-9	TRBJ1-1	CASSDNNRGANTEAFF
TRBV25-1	TRBJ2-7	CASSPPGQRTYEQYF
TRBV5-4	TRBJ2-1	CAFREEPYNEQFF
TRBV6-5	TRBJ1-1	CASSYKTGGLGTEAFF
TRBV7-2	TRBJ1-2	CASRRAGTGGSNYGYTF
TRBV5-1	TRBJ2-7	CASSLQGGSSYEQYF
TRBV14	TRBJ1-3	CASSWKTALSGNTIYF
TRBV19	TRBJ1-1	CASSKRQEINTEAFF
TRBV7-2	TRBJ1-1	CASSSRPGHSNTEAFF
TRBV30	TRBJ2-2	CAWMGQGSTGELFF
TRBV6-5	TRBJ1-2	CASSYSRGGAFYGYTF
TRBV23-1	TRBJ2-5	CASSQWKGIFQETQYF
TRBV7-8	TRBJ2-3	CASSPTSGGTRTDTQYF
TRBV24-1	TRBJ2-1	CATSYREGMNEQFF
TRBV6-5	TRBJ2-4	CASSYETSGTIQYF
TRBV18	TRBJ1-5	CASSPGLGTRNQPQHF